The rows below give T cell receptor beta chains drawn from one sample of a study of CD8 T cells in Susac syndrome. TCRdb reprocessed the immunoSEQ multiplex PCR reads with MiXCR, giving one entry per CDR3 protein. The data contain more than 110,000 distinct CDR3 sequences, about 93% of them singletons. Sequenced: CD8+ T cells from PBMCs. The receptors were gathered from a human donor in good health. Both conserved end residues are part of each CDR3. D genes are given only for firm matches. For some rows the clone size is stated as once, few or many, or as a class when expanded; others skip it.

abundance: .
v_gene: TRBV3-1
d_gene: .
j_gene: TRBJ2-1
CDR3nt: TGTGCCAGCAGCCAAGCCTCTACTGGATTTTACAATGAGCAGTTCTTC
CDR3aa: CASSQASTGFYNEQFF

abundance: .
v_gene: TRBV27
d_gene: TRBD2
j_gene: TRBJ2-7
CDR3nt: TGTGCCAGCAGTTTCGTAGCGGGAAGGTACGAGCAGTACTTC
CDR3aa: CASSFVAGRYEQYF

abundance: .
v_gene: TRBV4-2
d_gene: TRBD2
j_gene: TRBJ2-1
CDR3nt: TGTGCCAGCAGCCACGCCCGGGGTAGCGGGAGGGAAAATGAGCAGTTCTTC
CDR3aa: CASSHARGSGRENEQFF

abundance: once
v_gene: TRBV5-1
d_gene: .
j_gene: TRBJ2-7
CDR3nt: TGCGCCGGAGGATATGATACCGAGCAGTACTTC
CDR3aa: CAGGYDTEQYF

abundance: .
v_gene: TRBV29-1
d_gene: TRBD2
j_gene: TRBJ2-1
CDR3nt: TGCAGCTATAGACTAGCGGGAGGGAACAATGAGCAGTTCTTC
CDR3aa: CSYRLAGGNNEQFF

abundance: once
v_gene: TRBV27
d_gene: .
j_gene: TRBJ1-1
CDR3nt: TGTGCCAGCAGTATTGCCGCAAACACTGAAGCTTTCTTT
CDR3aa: CASSIAANTEAFF

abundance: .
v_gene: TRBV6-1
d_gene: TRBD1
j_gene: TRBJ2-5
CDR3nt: TGTGCCAGCAGTGAGGATCCGGGACAGCAAGAGACCCAGTACTTC
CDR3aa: CASSEDPGQQETQYF

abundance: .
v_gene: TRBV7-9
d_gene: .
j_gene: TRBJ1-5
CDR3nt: TGTGCCAGCAGCTTATTCTCAGTGGCCGAGGGTCCCAATCAGCCCCAGCATTTT
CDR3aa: CASSLFSVAEGPNQPQHF

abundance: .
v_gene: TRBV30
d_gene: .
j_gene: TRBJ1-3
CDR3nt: TGTGCCTGGAACCCCTCTGGAAACACCATATATTTT
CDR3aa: CAWNPSGNTIYF

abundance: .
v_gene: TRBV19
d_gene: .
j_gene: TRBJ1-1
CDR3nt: TGTGCCAGTAACGTCCCGAACACTGAAGCTTTCTTT
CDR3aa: CASNVPNTEAFF

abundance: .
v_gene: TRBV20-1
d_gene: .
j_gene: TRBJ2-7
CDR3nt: TGCAGTGCAAAAACAGAGCAGTACGAGCAGTACTTC
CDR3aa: CSAKTEQYEQYF

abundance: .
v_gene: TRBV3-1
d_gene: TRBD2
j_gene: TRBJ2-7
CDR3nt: TGTGCCAGCAGCCTCGTAGCGGGCAGCTCCTACGAGCAGTACTTC
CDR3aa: CASSLVAGSSYEQYF

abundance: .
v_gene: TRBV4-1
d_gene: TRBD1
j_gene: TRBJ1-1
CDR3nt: TGCGCCAGCAGCCTGGACAGGGGGACTGAAGCTTTCTTT
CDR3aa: CASSLDRGTEAFF

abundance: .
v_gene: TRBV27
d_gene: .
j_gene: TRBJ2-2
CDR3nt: TGTGCCAACCGGGACAAGAACACCGGGGAGCTGTTTTTT
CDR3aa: CANRDKNTGELFF

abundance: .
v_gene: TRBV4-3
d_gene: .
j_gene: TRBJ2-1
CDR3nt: TGCGCCAGCAGCCAAGAATATTCTTACGGAGAGCAGTTCTTC
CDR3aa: CASSQEYSYGEQFF

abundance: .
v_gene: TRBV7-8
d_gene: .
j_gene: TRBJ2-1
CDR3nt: TGTGCCAGCAGCTTAGATCGTCGGCTGGCCGACAATGAGCAGTTCTTC
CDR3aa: CASSLDRRLADNEQFF

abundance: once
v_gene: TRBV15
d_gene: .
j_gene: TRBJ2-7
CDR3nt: TGTGCCACCAGCACTGCATCGGAGGGCACCACCTACGAGCAGTACTTC
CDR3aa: CATSTASEGTTYEQYF